One and the same sample provided the 24 T cell receptor beta chains below, sequenced in a study of OX40 agonist ivuxolimab in advanced cancers. The assay was immunoSEQ multiplex PCR, and TCRdb's table has in-frame clones only and misses some. The table lists 50,000 to 75,000 clones, roughly three quarters of them singletons. The sequences come from CD4+ or CD8+ T cells sorted from blood, collected in a trial of the OX40 agonist ivuxolimab. The receptors shown here come from an adult with an advanced solid tumor such as melanoma, head and neck, liver or kidney cancer.

Comments on this clone: The junction and the germline gene differ at one end; a read error may be behind it. V and J are TRBV7-7 and TRBJ1-1; D call uncertain. Germline-derived CDR1 and CDR2 are SSHAT and FNYEAQ (reference sequence). The CDR3 contains 12 residues. The CDR3 sequence is CASSLGETEAFF. CDR3 DNA: TGTGCTAGCAGCTTAGGAGAGACTGAAGCTTTCTTT.

The chain combines TRBV6-5 with TRBJ1-1, with a weak D call TRBD1 (5 bases). This CDR3 is 14 amino acids long. Germline CDR1 MNHEY, CDR2 SVGAGI. V was cut by 7 bases and J by 5 bases, with 17 bases left in between. CDR3 nucleotides: TGTGCCAGCATCGCCCGAGGGGTTAGAACTGAAGCTTTCTTT. Protein sequence: CASIARGVRTEAFF.

The chain has TRBV7-3 and TRBJ2-3; 9 positions match TRBD1. CDR3 length: 14 amino acids. Germline CDR1 is SGHTA and CDR2 is FQGTGA. Trimming took 5 bases from V and 4 from J; bases not matched to a gene: 4. The CDR3 sequence is CASSPTGGADTQYF. In DNA form, the CDR3 reads TGTGCCAGCAGCCCTACAGGGGGCGCAGATACGCAGTATTTT.

The rearrangement uses TRBV19 and TRBJ1-1; D not resolved. The CDR3 runs 14 residues. Germline V gives CDR1 LNHDA, CDR2 SQIVND (reference sequence). V dropped 2 bases and J dropped 1 base, with 8 bases sitting between them. This CDR3 reads CASSIILGNTEAFF. For the CDR3, the DNA is TGTGCCAGTAGTATAATCCTAGGGAACACTGAAGCTTTCTTT.

The rearrangement uses TRBV6-6 and TRBJ1-4, with 11 bases aligning to TRBD1. The CDR3 covers 13 residues. The V gene's germline CDR1 is MNHNY and CDR2 SVGAGI (reference sequence). Losses at the gene ends were 10 bases for V and 5 bases for J; bases not matched to a gene: 3. This CDR3 is CATRDRGNEKLFF. CDR3 sequence (DNA): TGTGCCACCCGGGACAGGGGGAATGAAAAACTGTTTTTT.

CDR3 bases: TGTGCCAGCAGCTTGCGGACAGGGGAAACGGCAGGCTACACCTTC. Residues: CASSLRTGETAGYTF. The gene calls are TRBV5-4 and TRBJ1-2, with TRBD1 identical over 9 bases. Per germline, CDR1 SGHNT and CDR2 YYREEE (reference sequence). The CDR3 has 15 amino acids. The V gene end was trimmed by 1 base and the J gene end by 8 bases; junction bases not matched to a gene: 9. Full variable domain (missing parts from reference TRBV5-4 and TRBJ1-2): ETGVTQSPTHLIKTRGQQVTLRCSSQSGHNTVSWYQQALGQGPQFIFQYYREEENGRGNFPPRFSGLQFPNYSSELNVNALELDDSALYLCASSLRTGETAGYTFGSGTRLTVV.

The CDR3: CASSLFREGQFF. The CDR3, as DNA: TGTGCCAGCAGCTTGTTCCGGGAGGGGCAGTTCTTC. The V gene is TRBV5-4, the J gene TRBJ2-1, with 8 bases matching TRBD2. With V trimmed by 1 base and J by 12 bases, 3 bases remained unmatched. Germline V CDR1 and CDR2: SGHNT, YYREEE (reference sequence). There are 12 residues in the CDR3. The variable domain in full, completed from reference TRBV5-4 and TRBJ2-1, reads ETGVTQSPTHLIKTRGQQVTLRCSSQSGHNTVSWYQQALGQGPQFIFQYYREEENGRGNFPPRFSGLQFPNYSSELNVNALELDDSALYLCASSLFREGQFFGPGTRLTVL.

This clone turned up a few times. The chain employs TRBV30 and TRBJ1-5; D unresolved. The germline gives CDR1 GTSNPN, CDR2 SVGIG (reference sequence). V gave up 2 bases and J gave up 1 base, with 3 bases separating them. The CDR3 loop spans 12 amino acids. The DNA of the CDR3 is TGTGCCTGGAGTCGGAGCAATCAGCCCCAGCATTTT. It is translated as CAWSRSNQPQHF.

The DNA of the CDR3 is TGTGCCAGCAGAGAGAACACCGGGGAGCTGTTTTTT. Translating it yields CASRENTGELFF. The chain recombines TRBV11-3 with TRBJ2-2; D gene unclear. Germline loops: CDR1 SGHNT, CDR2 YENEEA. The CDR3 totals 12 residues. The ends were cut back, 6 bases at V and 1 base at J, with 3 bases in the middle.

The V and J genes are TRBV7-8 and TRBJ2-2, with 10 bases that match TRBD1. Trimming removed 5 bases from V and 3 bases from J; junction bases left unmatched: 9. The CDR3 runs 17 residues. The V gene's germline CDR1 is SGHVS and CDR2 FQNEAQ. The CDR3 DNA follows: TGTGCCAGCAGCATCTCTTGGACAGGGGGGGACACCGGGGAGCTGTTTTTT. Translation: CASSISWTGGDTGELFF. Complete variable domain (other parts from reference TRBV7-8 and TRBJ2-2): GAGVSQSPRYKVAKRGQDVALRCDPISGHVSLFWYQQALGQGPEFLTYFQNEAQLDKSGLPSDRFFAERPEGSVSTLKIQRTQQEDSAVYLCASSISWTGGDTGELFFGEGSRLTVL.

The chain joins TRBV6-5 to TRBJ2-1; the D is unclear. The V gene's germline CDR1 is MNHEY and CDR2 SVGAGI. CDR3 length equals 14 residues. V dropped 4 bases and J dropped 7 bases, with 14 bases sitting between them. CDR3 protein: CASSSPLTRNEQFF. The CDR3 nucleotides are TGTGCCAGCAGTTCTCCCCTGACGAGAAATGAGCAGTTCTTC.

This chain links TRBV2 with TRBJ2-5; maybe TRBD1 (6 bases). CDR3 length: 18 amino acids. Germline loops: CDR1 SNHLY, CDR2 FYNNEI. The V and J ends lost 9 bases and 6 bases respectively, with 32 bases between them. The chain's CDR3 is CASKQLGSGVAIKKTQYF. The CDR3 DNA reads as TGTGCCAGTAAGCAGTTGGGGTCAGGGGTTGCCATCAAGAAGACCCAGTACTTC.

The chain joins TRBV11-2 to TRBJ2-3; D gene ambiguous. The CDR3 extends over 14 amino acids. From germline, CDR1 is SGHAT and CDR2 FQNNGV. V shed 5 bases and J shed 1 base, with 10 bases lying between them. The CDR3 DNA sequence: TGTGCCAGCAGCCCAAGACTCGGCACAGATACGCAGTATTTT. Translating it yields CASSPRLGTDTQYF.

This rearrangement joins TRBV2 to TRBJ1-5; D is undetermined. Per the germline V gene, CDR1 is SNHLY and CDR2 is FYNNEI. The V end lost 0 bases, the J end lost 6 bases, and 12 bases lay between the germline ends. The CDR3 has 15 residues. The CDR3 bases are TGTGCCAGCAGTGAAGCGTCGGCAGTCCCTCAGCCCCAGCATTTT. It translates to CASSEASAVPQPQHF.

The chain joins TRBV11-1 to TRBJ2-7, with D perhaps given as TRBD1 or TRBD2 (5 bases each). V gave up 0 bases and J gave up 2 bases, with 5 bases separating them. Germline V gene data show CDR1 as SGHAT and CDR2 as FQDESV (reference sequence). The CDR3 runs 13 residues. DNA of the CDR3: TGTGCCAGCAGCTTAGCGGGGGCCTACGAGCAGTACTTC. As protein: CASSLAGAYEQYF.

The chain has TRBV21-1 and TRBJ2-5; TRBD1 is the table's D call and was not checked against the DNA. TRBV21-1 is described as a pseudogene. This CDR3 comprises 14 residues. The CDR3 DNA is TGTGCCAGCAGCAGAACGACAGGGCTTAAGACCCAGTACTTC. This translates into CASSRTTGLKTQYF.

This clone came up a few times. One end of the junction fails to match germline, which may point to a read error. The rearrangement joins TRBV5-1 to TRBJ2-7, with D possibly matching TRBD1 (5 bases). CDR3 length equals 13 residues. CDR1 is SGHRS, CDR2 YFSETQ, per germline. The CDR3 nucleotides are TGCGCCAGCAGCTGGTCAGGGAAATCGGGTCTTTTCTTC. It is translated as CASSWSGKSGLFF.

V gene TRBV7-9 combines with J gene TRBJ1-2; 8 bases match TRBD1. Germline CDR1 reads SEHNR; CDR2 reads FQNEAQ (reference sequence). The CDR3 sequence is 15 residues long. Losses at the gene ends were 5 bases for V and 4 bases for J; bases not matched to a gene: 9. The CDR3 protein is CASSTTDRAVYGYTF. The CDR3 coding sequence is TGTGCCAGCAGCACTACGGACAGGGCGGTCTATGGCTACACCTTC.

This clone was recorded once. J is TRBJ1-4 and V is TRBV30; unclear D gene. This CDR3 comprises 13 residues. The germline V gene encodes CDR1 GTSNPN and CDR2 SVGIG (reference sequence). Trimming pared 4 bases from V and 7 bases from J, leaving 13 bases between. The CDR3 loop reads CAWNRNSGEKLFF. The CDR3, as DNA: TGTGCCTGGAATAGAAACTCGGGTGAAAAACTGTTTTTT.

The chain links TRBV11-2 to TRBJ1-3; D remains ambiguous. This CDR3 region has 14 residues. The V end was cut by 4 bases, the J end by 4 bases, with 11 bases between. Germline loops: CDR1 SGHAT, CDR2 FQNNGV. CDR3 sequence reads: CASSSNLRGNTIYF. CDR3 nucleotide sequence: TGTGCCAGCAGCTCCAACCTCCGGGGAAACACCATATATTTT.

The V gene is TRBV7-9, the J gene TRBJ2-5; tentative D call: TRBD2 (6 bases). Between the trimmed V and J ends, which lost 1 base and 1 base, there was a span of 7 bases. Per the germline V gene, CDR1 is SEHNR and CDR2 is FQNEAQ (reference sequence). The CDR3 loop spans 14 amino acids. In DNA form, the CDR3 reads TGTGCCAGCAGCTTAGTGACTAGCCAAGAGACCCAGTACTTC. Residues: CASSLVTSQETQYF. The full variable domain, in which reference TRBV7-9 and TRBJ2-5 provide the parts outside the CDR3, is DTGVSQNPRHKITKRGQNVTFRCDPISEHNRLYWYRQTLGQGPEFLTYFQNEAQLEKSRLLSDRFSAERPKGSFSTLEIQRTEQGDSAMYLCASSLVTSQETQYFGPGTRLLVL.

This clone was seen only a few times. The V gene is TRBV6-5, the J gene TRBJ1-2; perhaps TRBD1 as D (5 bases). This CDR3 contains 13 residues. Germline loops: CDR1 MNHEY, CDR2 SVGAGI. V lost 2 bases and J lost 6, with 10 bases in between. CDR3 loop: CASSYRGFHGYTF. CDR3 nucleotides: TGTGCCAGCAGTTACCGGGGCTTCCATGGCTACACCTTC.

The gene calls are TRBV29-1 and TRBJ2-1; D unresolved. This CDR3 is 14 amino acids long. V gave up 6 bases and J gave up 0 bases, with 12 bases separating them. The germline V gene encodes CDR1 SQVTM and CDR2 ANQGSEA. This chain's CDR3 is CSVATQSSYNEQFF. CDR3 coding DNA: TGCAGCGTGGCAACTCAGAGCTCCTACAATGAGCAGTTCTTC.

V usage is TRBV12-5 and J usage is TRBJ2-7, with D uncertain. The CDR3 extends over 12 amino acids. Trimming cost V 5 bases and J 7 bases, with 12 bases left between them. The germline V gene has CDR1 LGHNT and CDR2 FRNRAP. CDR3 DNA: TGTGCTAGTGGTGACGGTATAACGGAGCAGTACTTC. Its protein product is CASGDGITEQYF.